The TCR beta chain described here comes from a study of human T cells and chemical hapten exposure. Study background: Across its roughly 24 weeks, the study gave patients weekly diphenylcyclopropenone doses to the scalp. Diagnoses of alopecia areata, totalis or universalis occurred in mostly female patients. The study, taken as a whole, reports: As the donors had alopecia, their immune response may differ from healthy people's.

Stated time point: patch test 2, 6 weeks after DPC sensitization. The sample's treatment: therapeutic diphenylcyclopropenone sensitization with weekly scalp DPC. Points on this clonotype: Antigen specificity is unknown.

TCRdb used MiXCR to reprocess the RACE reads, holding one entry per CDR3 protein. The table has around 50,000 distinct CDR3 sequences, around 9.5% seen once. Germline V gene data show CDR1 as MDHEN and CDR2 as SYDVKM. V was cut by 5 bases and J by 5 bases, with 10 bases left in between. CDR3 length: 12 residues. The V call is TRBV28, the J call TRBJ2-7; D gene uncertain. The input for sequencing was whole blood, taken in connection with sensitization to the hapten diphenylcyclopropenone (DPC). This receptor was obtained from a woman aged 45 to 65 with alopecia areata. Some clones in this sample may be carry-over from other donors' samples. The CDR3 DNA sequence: TGTGCCAGCAGTGCGCAGGACCACGAGCAGTACTTC. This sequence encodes CASSAQDHEQYF.